The 25 T cell receptor beta chains reported below all come from one sample, sequenced in a study of regulatory T cells in long-lasting Graves disease. Through Arm-PCR of CDR3 regions and iRepertoire HTBI primers, TCR beta libraries were built. A single record per CDR3 protein comes from TCRdb applying MiXCR to the multiplex PCR reads. Among around 480,000 distinct CDR3 sequences listed, approximately 16% were seen once. Time point specified: newly diagnosed GD, antithyroid drugs for less than 3 months. Making the TCR library involved RNA that had been extracted from PBMCs. In addition, the sample was reused for a study of T cells in Graves' hyperthyroidism and ophthalmopathy.

The sample here was peripheral blood mononuclear cells (PBMCs), taken at new diagnosis, from a patient treated with antithyroid drugs. All receptors derive from a woman aged 40-65 years with Graves disease.

There are many counts of this clonotype. The CDR3 DNA is TGCAGTGCTAGAGCCCCCCCAGGAACTGAAGCTTTCTTT. Translated, it gives CSARAPPGTEAFF. This chain uses TRBV20-1 with TRBJ1-1; no clear D. Germline V lookup: CDR1 DFQATT, CDR2 SNEGSKA (reference sequence). V was clipped by 1 base and J by 5 bases, with 11 bases between them. The CDR3 extends over 13 amino acids.

This clonotype showed up just a few times. J is TRBJ2-2 and V is TRBV7-2, with 7 nucleotides matching TRBD1. CDR3 size: 13 residues. J was trimmed by 6 bases and V by 5 bases; bases with no gene match: 3. Germline V gene lookup returns CDR1 SGHTA and CDR2 FQGNSA. This CDR3 is CASSQDRAGELFF. In DNA, the CDR3 is TGTGCCAGCAGCCAAGACAGGGCCGGGGAGCTGTTTTTT. Full variable domain (rest looked up from reference TRBV7-2 and TRBJ2-2): GAGVSQSPSNKVTEKGKDVELRCDPISGHTALYWYRQSLGQGLEFLIYFQGNSAPDKSGLPSDRFSAERTGGSVSTLTIQRTQQEDSAVYLCASSQDRAGELFFGEGSRLTVL.

This clonotype was seen a handful of times. This chain connects TRBV6-5 to TRBJ2-5, with D possibly matching TRBD2 (6 bases). Germline values: CDR1 MNHEY, CDR2 SVGAGI. V was clipped by 4 bases and J by 7 bases, with 16 bases between them. CDR3 size: 14 residues. In DNA form, the CDR3 reads TGTGCCAGCAGTTCCCGGGACTCCCCCGTGACCCAGTACTTC. This sequence encodes CASSSRDSPVTQYF.

At least ten counts were recorded for this clonotype. The chain couples TRBV3-1 to TRBJ1-1; D unclear. V lost 1 base to trimming and J lost 4 bases, with 13 bases between them. From germline, CDR1 is LGHDT and CDR2 YNNKEL (reference sequence). CDR3 length: 15 residues. The CDR3 here is CASSQGVGPPTEAFF. The CDR3 bases are TGTGCCAGCAGCCAAGGGGTCGGGCCGCCCACTGAAGCTTTCTTT. Filled out from reference TRBV3-1 and TRBJ1-1, the complete variable domain reads DTAVSQTPKYLVTQMGNDKSIKCEQNLGHDTMYWYKQDSKKFLKIMFSYNNKELIINETVPNRFSPKSPDKAHLNLHINSLELGDSAVYFCASSQGVGPPTEAFFGQGTRLTVV.

This clonotype was observed at least ten times. The CDR3 coding sequence is TGTGCCAGCAGATCTACCAGGGAAGGAATTATAAGTGAGCAGTTCTTC. This translates into CASRSTREGIISEQFF. This chain uses TRBV2 with TRBJ2-1; tentative D call: TRBD1 (5 bases). CDR3 length: 16 residues. CDR1 is SNHLY, CDR2 FYNNEI, per germline. V lost 6 bases to trimming and J lost 9 bases, with 24 bases between them.

This clonotype came up many times. The chain joins TRBV7-2 to TRBJ1-1; D not resolved. Germline CDR1 reads SGHTA; CDR2 reads FQGNSA. The germline V and J ends were trimmed by 1 base and 1 base, with 13 bases remaining between them. The CDR3 runs 16 residues. The CDR3 coding sequence is TGTGCCAGCAGCTTAGGCGGGTCGGATGGGAACACTGAAGCTTTCTTT. This gives the protein CASSLGGSDGNTEAFF. The full variable domain, rest sourced from reference TRBV7-2 and TRBJ1-1, is GAGVSQSPSNKVTEKGKDVELRCDPISGHTALYWYRQSLGQGLEFLIYFQGNSAPDKSGLPSDRFSAERTGGSVSTLTIQRTQQEDSAVYLCASSLGGSDGNTEAFFGQGTRLTVV.

This clonotype was recorded at least ten times. The chain combines TRBV28 with TRBJ1-1; D unclear. CDR1 and CDR2 from the germline V gene are MDHEN and SYDVKM. This CDR3 region has 12 residues. V dropped 7 bases and J dropped 5 bases, with 11 bases sitting between them. Written as DNA, the CDR3 is TGTGCCAGCACCCACCGAGGAACTGAAGCTTTCTTT. Its translation: CASTHRGTEAFF.

This clonotype was found a few times. This chain uses TRBV6-1 with TRBJ1-2; D is unclear. V gave up 4 bases and J gave up 0 bases, with 9 bases separating them. CDR3 length equals 14 residues. Germline CDR1 MNHNS, CDR2 SASEGT. As DNA, the CDR3 is TGTGCCAGCAGTGTCGAGGTTACTAACTATGGCTACACCTTC. Its protein product is CASSVEVTNYGYTF.

This sequence joins TRBV5-1 and TRBJ2-1; D is possibly TRBD2 (5 bases). Deletions cut 2 bases from V and 8 bases from J, with 17 bases between. CDR3 size: 15 residues. CDR1 and CDR2 (germline): SGHRS, YFSETQ. The CDR3 sequence is CASSFLTIGHYEQFF. In DNA form, the CDR3 reads TGCGCCAGCAGCTTCCTGACTATCGGCCATTATGAGCAGTTCTTC.

CDR3 amino acids: CASSYSTGFPNEKLFF. CDR3 coding DNA: TGTGCCAGCAGTTACTCGACAGGATTCCCTAATGAAAAACTGTTTTTT. The chain recombines TRBV6-2 or TRBV6-3 with TRBJ1-4; TRBD1 might be the D (6 bases). V was clipped by 0 bases and J by 3 bases, with 11 bases between them. Germline V gene sequence: CDR1 MNHEY, CDR2 SVGEGT. CDR3 length: 16 residues.

This chain links TRBV12-5 with TRBJ1-1, with no clear D. The CDR3 contains 12 residues. Germline V gene data show CDR1 as LGHNT and CDR2 as FRNRAP. V dropped 1 base and J dropped 1 base, with 1 base sitting between them. CDR3 in DNA: TGTGCTAGTGGTTTGGAGAACACTGAAGCTTTCTTT. Protein product: CASGLENTEAFF.

At least ten counts were recorded for this clonotype. The J gene is TRBJ2-3, the V gene TRBV12-3 or TRBV12-4, with D possibly TRBD2 on 5 matching bases. The V gene lost 5 bases and the J gene lost 2 bases, with 14 bases spanning the gap. The CDR3 is 15 residues long. CDR3 sequence (DNA): TGTGCCAGCAGTGAGGGCGGCCGTCACACAGATACGCAGTATTTT. Residues: CASSEGGRHTDTQYF.

This clonotype was counted ten times or more. This chain uses TRBV28 with TRBJ2-7; either TRBD1 or TRBD2 may fit D (5 bases each). The CDR3 sequence is 14 residues long. Germline values: CDR1 MDHEN, CDR2 SYDVKM. The V gene lost 5 bases and the J gene lost 2 bases, with 13 bases spanning the gap. The CDR3 nucleotides are TGTGCCAGCAGTACAGCCGGGGCACCCTACGAGCAGTACTTC. It yields the protein CASSTAGAPYEQYF.

This clonotype appeared a few times. The rearrangement joins TRBV6-5 to TRBJ2-1; 11 nucleotides line up with TRBD2. Germline V gene sequence: CDR1 MNHEY, CDR2 SVGAGI. This CDR3 is built from 15 residues. The junction had 3 bases not matched to a gene; V was cut back by 4 bases and J by 4 bases. CDR3 residues: CASSSLAGAYNEQFF. For the CDR3, the DNA is TGTGCCAGCAGTTCACTAGCGGGGGCTTACAATGAGCAGTTCTTC.

The rearrangement links TRBV7-9 to TRBJ2-7; 7 bases fit TRBD2. The CDR3 runs to 11 residues. In germline, CDR1 is SEHNR, CDR2 FQNEAQ (reference sequence). The ends lost 5 bases at V and 11 bases at J; junction bases unmatched: 6. CDR3 sequence (DNA): TGTGCCAGCAGCCCCGCTGGGGGGGAGTACTTC. Its protein is CASSPAGGEYF. The full variable domain, in which reference TRBV7-9 and TRBJ2-7 provide the parts outside the CDR3, is DTGVSQNPRHKITKRGQNVTFRCDPISEHNRLYWYRQTLGQGPEFLTYFQNEAQLEKSRLLSDRFSAERPKGSFSTLEIQRTEQGDSAMYLCASSPAGGEYFGPGTRLTVT.

This clonotype was counted many times. V and J are TRBV18 and TRBJ2-1; 11 nucleotides line up with TRBD2. The germline CDR1 and CDR2 sequences are KGHSH and LQKENI. V lost 0 bases, J lost 6 bases, and 4 bases stayed unmatched. This CDR3 comprises 16 residues. CDR3 nucleotides: TGTGCCAGCTCACCACCGAGTAGCGGGGGGGGCAATGAGCAGTTCTTC. This codes for CASSPPSSGGGNEQFF.

The table lists this clonotype with a few counts. This chain uses TRBV30 with TRBJ2-2; D remains unclear. The V and J ends lost 3 bases and 6 bases respectively, with 8 bases between them. The CDR3 has 12 amino acids. Germline CDR1 is GTSNPN and CDR2 is SVGIG (reference sequence). CDR3 coding DNA: TGTGCCTGGAGAGGTGGGGCCGGGGAGCTGTTTTTT. The encoded protein is CAWRGGAGELFF.

This clonotype was detected many times. J is TRBJ1-2 and V is TRBV12-3 or TRBV12-4; D not certain. This CDR3 is 15 amino acids long. Trimming left V 1 base short and J 3 bases short, with 12 bases between. The CDR3 region is CASSLGEQSYYGYTF. DNA for the CDR3: TGTGCCAGCAGTTTAGGGGAGCAATCCTACTATGGCTACACCTTC.

As for this clonotype: A much larger clone lies a single base off, so this may be a read error. V gene TRBV19 combines with J gene TRBJ1-1; TRBD1 is a possible D gene (5 bases). The CDR3 extends over 14 amino acids. From germline, CDR1 is LNHDA and CDR2 SQIVND (reference sequence). Trimming pared 6 bases from V and 4 bases from J, leaving 15 bases between. The DNA for the CDR3 is TGTGCCAGTAGGCCCCGTTCAGGGAGCACTGAAGCTTTCTTT. This encodes CASRPRSGSTEAFF.

The gene calls are TRBV5-1 and TRBJ1-3; maybe TRBD1 (6 bases). V was clipped by 3 bases and J by 0 bases, with 10 bases between them. This CDR3 region has 15 residues. The V gene's germline CDR1 is SGHRS and CDR2 YFSETQ. In DNA, the CDR3 is TGCGCCAGCAGCTCTTCAGGGGCCTCTGGAAACACCATATATTTT. It specifies CASSSSGASGNTIYF.

This clonotype was seen repeatedly, ten times or more. The chain has TRBV27 and TRBJ1-1; D is possibly TRBD1 (5 bases). Germline CDR1 is MNHEY and CDR2 is SMNVEV (reference sequence). The CDR3 totals 15 residues. V was clipped by 1 base and J by 0 bases, with 9 bases between them. The CDR3 nucleotides read TGTGCCAGCAGTTTATTTGAGGGGATGAACACTGAAGCTTTCTTT. This codes for CASSLFEGMNTEAFF.

This clonotype was observed a handful of times. V gene TRBV7-9 combines with J gene TRBJ2-2; 7 bases line up with TRBD1. V shed 3 bases, J shed 3 bases, and the junction held 7 bases outside the gene matches. The CDR3 is 16 amino acids. Germline CDR1 and CDR2: SEHNR and FQNEAQ (reference sequence). CDR3 sequence: CASSFGQQGDTGELFF. The CDR3 coding sequence is TGTGCCAGCAGCTTTGGGCAGCAGGGGGACACCGGGGAGCTGTTTTTT.

The rearrangement uses TRBV6-5 and TRBJ2-5; D is unresolved. The V end was cut by 3 bases, the J end by 1 base, with 6 bases between. The CDR3 covers 13 residues. Germline CDR1 and CDR2: MNHEY and SVGAGI. The CDR3 DNA reads TGTGCCAGCAGTTATTACACCCAAGAGACCCAGTACTTC. This encodes CASSYYTQETQYF.

About this clonotype itself: This may be a read error, as it is one base from a much larger clone. The V and J genes are TRBV7-2 and TRBJ2-2, with a weak D call TRBD2 (6 bases). This CDR3 contains 15 residues. V lost 9 bases and J 0 bases, leaving 14 bases between the germline ends. Germline CDR1 and CDR2: SGHTA and FQGNSA. Here the CDR3 DNA reads TGTGCCAGGGGGGGTGGGGTCGCGAACACCGGGGAGCTGTTTTTT. Encoded protein: CARGGGVANTGELFF.

This clonotype has a count of ten or more. V usage is TRBV3-1 and J usage is TRBJ1-1; D remains ambiguous. V was clipped by 1 base and J by 8 bases, with 11 bases between them. The germline V gene encodes CDR1 LGHDT and CDR2 YNNKEL (reference sequence). This CDR3 contains 13 residues. The CDR3 loop is CASSQGLIREAFF. CDR3 DNA: TGTGCCAGCAGCCAAGGGCTAATCAGAGAAGCTTTCTTT.